This record covers a single T cell receptor (beta chain). Its specificity is not known. Naive CD8 cells lacked CD45RO and underwent positive selection for CCR7, leaving out terminally differentiated effector memory CD45RA+ cells. Every one of the donors was a Caucasian adult that lived in Nashville, Tennessee. These data are taken from a study of shared clonotypes between healthy human individuals. Study-wide background: In total, the donors were a couple of women and a few men aged 18 to 49. Study-wide results and limits: Relative to memory subsets, naive subsets generally showed larger estimated richness. Non-shared clonotypes had lower generation probabilities than clonotypes shared by all four sorted-subset donors.

The repertoire was sequenced with immunoSEQ multiplex PCR; TCRdb's copy has only in-frame clones and lacks some. The data show fewer than 800,000 clones, about 90% seen once. Germline trimming cut 2 bases from V and 6 bases from J; bases unmatched to any gene: 7. Germline assignment: CDR1 MDHEN and CDR2 SYDVKM. CDR3 length: 17 residues. The genes are TRBV28 and TRBJ2-1, with TRBD2 matching 13 bases. The origin of this receptor is a man aged 25 to 45 in good health. Sequencing was done on a sample of naive CD8+ T cells sorted from blood. In DNA form, the CDR3 reads TGTGCCAGCAGTTTAAGGACTAGCGGGAGAGGGGTCAATGAGCAGTTCTTC. Its protein product is CASSLRTSGRGVNEQFF. The entire variable domain, with the rest obtained from reference TRBV28 and TRBJ2-1, is as follows: DVKVTQSSRYLVKRTGEKVFLECVQDMDHENMFWYRQDPGLGLRLIYFSYDVKMKEKGDIPEGYSVSREKKERFSLILESASTNQTSMYLCASSLRTSGRGVNEQFFGPGTRLTVL.